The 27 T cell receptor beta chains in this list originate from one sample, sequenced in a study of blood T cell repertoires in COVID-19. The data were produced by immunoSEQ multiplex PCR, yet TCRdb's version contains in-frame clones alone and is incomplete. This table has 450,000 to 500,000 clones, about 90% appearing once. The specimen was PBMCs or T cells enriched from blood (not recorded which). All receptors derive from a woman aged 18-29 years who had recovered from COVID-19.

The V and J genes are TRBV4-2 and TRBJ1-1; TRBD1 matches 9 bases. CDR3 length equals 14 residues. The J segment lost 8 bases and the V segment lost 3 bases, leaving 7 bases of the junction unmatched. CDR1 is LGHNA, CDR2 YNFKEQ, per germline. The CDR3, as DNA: TGTGCCAGCAGCCAGACGACAGGGGGAACCGAAGCTTTCTTT. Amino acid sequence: CASSQTTGGTEAFF.

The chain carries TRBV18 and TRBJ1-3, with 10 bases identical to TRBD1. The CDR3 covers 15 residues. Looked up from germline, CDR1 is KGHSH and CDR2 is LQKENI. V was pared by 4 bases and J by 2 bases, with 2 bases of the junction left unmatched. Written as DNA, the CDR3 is TGTGCCAGCTCACAGGGACAGGGGACTGGAAACACCATATATTTT. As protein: CASSQGQGTGNTIYF.

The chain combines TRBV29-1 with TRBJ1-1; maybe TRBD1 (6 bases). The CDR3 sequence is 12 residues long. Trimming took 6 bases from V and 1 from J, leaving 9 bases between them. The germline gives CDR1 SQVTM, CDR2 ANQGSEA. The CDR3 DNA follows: TGCAGCGTACAGGGTCAGAACACTGAAGCTTTCTTT. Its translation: CSVQGQNTEAFF.

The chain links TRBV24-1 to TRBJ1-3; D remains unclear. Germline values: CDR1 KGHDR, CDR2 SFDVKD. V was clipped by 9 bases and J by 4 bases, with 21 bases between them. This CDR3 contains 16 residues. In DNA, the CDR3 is TGTGCCACCTGGGAATCTCGAGGGATCTGCGGAAACACCATATATTTT. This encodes CATWESRGICGNTIYF.

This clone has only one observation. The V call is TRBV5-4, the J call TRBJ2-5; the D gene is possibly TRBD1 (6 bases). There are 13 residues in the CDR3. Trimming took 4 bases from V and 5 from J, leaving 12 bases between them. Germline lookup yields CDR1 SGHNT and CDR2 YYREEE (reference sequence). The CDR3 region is CASSEGVSETQYF. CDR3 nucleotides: TGTGCCAGCAGCGAGGGGGTATCGGAGACCCAGTACTTC. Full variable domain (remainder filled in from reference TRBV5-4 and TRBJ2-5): ETGVTQSPTHLIKTRGQQVTLRCSSQSGHNTVSWYQQALGQGPQFIFQYYREEENGRGNFPPRFSGLQFPNYSSELNVNALELDDSALYLCASSEGVSETQYFGPGTRLLVL.

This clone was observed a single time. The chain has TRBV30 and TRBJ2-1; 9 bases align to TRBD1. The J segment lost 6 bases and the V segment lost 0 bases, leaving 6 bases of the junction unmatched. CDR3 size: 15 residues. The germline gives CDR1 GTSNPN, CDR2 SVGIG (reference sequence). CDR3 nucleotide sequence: TGTGCCTGGAGTGTAGCGGGACAGGGATCCAATGAGCAGTTCTTC. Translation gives CAWSVAGQGSNEQFF.

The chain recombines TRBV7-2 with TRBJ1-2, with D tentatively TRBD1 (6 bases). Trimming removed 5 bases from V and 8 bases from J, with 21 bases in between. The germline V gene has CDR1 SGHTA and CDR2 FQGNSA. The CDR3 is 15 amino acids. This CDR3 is CASSTRSGGQIGYTF. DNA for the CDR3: TGTGCCAGCAGCACCCGGTCGGGGGGGCAGATAGGCTACACCTTC.

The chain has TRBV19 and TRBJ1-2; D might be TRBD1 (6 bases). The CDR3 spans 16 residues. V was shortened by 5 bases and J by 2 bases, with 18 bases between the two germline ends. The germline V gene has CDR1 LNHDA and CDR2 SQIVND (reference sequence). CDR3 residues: CASSRISGQGNYGYTF. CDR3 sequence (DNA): TGTGCCAGTAGTCGAATTAGCGGGCAGGGGAACTATGGCTACACCTTC.

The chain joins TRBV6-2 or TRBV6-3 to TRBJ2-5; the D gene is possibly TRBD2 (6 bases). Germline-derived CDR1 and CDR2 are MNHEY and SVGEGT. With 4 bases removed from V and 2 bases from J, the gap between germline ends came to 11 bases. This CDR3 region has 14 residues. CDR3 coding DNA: TGTGCCAGCAGTTCCCGGGGACTTCAAGAGACCCAGTACTTC. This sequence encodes CASSSRGLQETQYF.

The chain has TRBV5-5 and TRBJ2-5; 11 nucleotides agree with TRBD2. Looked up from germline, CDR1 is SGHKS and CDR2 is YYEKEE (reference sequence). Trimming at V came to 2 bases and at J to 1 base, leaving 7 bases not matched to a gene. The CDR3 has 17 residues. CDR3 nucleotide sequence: TGTGCCAGCAGCTTCGGTAGCGGGGGGGCAGTCCAAGAGACCCAGTACTTC. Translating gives CASSFGSGGAVQETQYF.

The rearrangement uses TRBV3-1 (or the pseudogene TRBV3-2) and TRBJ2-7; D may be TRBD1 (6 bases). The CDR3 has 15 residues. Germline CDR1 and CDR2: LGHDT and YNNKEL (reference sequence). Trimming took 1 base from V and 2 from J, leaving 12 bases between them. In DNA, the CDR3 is TGTGCCAGCAGCCAAGTGGGGGCTCGAACCTACGAGCAGTACTTC. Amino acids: CASSQVGARTYEQYF.

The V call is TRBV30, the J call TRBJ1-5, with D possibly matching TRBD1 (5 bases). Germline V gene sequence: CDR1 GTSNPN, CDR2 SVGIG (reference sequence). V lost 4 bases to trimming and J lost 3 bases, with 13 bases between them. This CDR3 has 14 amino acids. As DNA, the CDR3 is TGTGCCTGGACCCCGGCAGGGTCCAATCAGCCCCAGCATTTT. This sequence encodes CAWTPAGSNQPQHF.

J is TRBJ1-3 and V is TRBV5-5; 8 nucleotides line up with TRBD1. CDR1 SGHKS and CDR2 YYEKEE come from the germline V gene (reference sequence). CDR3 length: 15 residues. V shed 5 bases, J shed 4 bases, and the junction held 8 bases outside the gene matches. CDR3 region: CASSPQGAAGNTIYF. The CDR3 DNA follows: TGTGCCAGCAGTCCTCAGGGGGCGGCCGGAAACACCATATATTTT.

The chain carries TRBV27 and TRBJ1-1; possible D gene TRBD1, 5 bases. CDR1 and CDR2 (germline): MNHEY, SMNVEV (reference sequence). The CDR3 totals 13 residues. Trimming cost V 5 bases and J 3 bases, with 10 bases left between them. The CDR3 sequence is CASSPREDTEAFF. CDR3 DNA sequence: TGTGCCAGCAGTCCCAGGGAGGACACTGAAGCTTTCTTT.

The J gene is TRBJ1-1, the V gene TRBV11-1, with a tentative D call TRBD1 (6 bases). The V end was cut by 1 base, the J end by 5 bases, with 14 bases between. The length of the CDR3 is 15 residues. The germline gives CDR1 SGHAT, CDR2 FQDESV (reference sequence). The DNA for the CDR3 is TGTGCCAGCAGCTTAGAGGGCATAACAGGGACTGAAGCTTTCTTT. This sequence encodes CASSLEGITGTEAFF. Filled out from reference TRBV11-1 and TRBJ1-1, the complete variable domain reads EAEVAQSPRYKITEKSQAVAFWCDPISGHATLYWYRQILGQGPELLVQFQDESVVDDSQLPKDRFSAERLKGVDSTLKIQPAELGDSAMYLCASSLEGITGTEAFFGQGTRLTVV.

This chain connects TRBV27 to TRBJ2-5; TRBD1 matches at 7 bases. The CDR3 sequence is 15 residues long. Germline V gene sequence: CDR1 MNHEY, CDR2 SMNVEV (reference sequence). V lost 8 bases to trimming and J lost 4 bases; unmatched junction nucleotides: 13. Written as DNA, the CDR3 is TGTGCCAGCCGACGCCGAGGACAGGTGGGAGAGACCCAGTACTTC. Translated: CASRRRGQVGETQYF.

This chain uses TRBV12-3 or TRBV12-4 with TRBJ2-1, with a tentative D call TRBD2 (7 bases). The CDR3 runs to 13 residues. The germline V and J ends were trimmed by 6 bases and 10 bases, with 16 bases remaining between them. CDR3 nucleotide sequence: TGTGCCAGCAGCCGAAGGGGGGGGTACGAGCAGTTCTTC. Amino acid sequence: CASSRRGGYEQFF.

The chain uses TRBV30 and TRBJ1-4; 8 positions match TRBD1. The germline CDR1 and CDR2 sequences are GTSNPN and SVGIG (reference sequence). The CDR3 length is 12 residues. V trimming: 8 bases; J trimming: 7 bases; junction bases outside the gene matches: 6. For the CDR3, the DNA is TGTGCCCTAGACAGGGGAGGTGAAAAACTGTTTTTT. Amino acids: CALDRGGEKLFF.

The CDR3 reads CASKGGTGKNSEYNEQFF. In DNA, the CDR3 is TGTGCCAGCAAAGGGGGGACAGGGAAGAACAGCGAGTACAATGAGCAGTTCTTC. The chain joins TRBV5-4 to TRBJ2-1, with TRBD1 matching 9 bases. V dropped 6 bases and J dropped 4; count of bases not matched to a gene: 17. Per the germline V gene, CDR1 is SGHNT and CDR2 is YYREEE (reference sequence). This CDR3 is 18 amino acids long.

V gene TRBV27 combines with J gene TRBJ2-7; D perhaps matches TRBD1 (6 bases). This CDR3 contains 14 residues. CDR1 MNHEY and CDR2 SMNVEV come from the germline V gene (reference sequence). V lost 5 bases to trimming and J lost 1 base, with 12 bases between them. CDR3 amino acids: CASSPGTNSYEQYF. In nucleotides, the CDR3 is TGTGCCAGCAGTCCCGGGACAAATTCCTACGAGCAGTACTTC.

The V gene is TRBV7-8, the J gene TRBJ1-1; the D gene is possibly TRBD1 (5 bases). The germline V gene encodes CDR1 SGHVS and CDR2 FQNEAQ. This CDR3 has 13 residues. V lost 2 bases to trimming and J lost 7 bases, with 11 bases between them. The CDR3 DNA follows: TGTGCCAGCAGCTTAAGGGGAGGGCTTGAAGCTTTCTTT. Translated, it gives CASSLRGGLEAFF.

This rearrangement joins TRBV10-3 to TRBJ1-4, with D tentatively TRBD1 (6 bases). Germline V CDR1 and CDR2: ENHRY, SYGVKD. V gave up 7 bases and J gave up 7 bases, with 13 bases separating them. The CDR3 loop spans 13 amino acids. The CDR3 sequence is CAIKGGASEKLFF. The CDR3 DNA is TGTGCCATCAAAGGGGGAGCGAGTGAAAAACTGTTTTTT.

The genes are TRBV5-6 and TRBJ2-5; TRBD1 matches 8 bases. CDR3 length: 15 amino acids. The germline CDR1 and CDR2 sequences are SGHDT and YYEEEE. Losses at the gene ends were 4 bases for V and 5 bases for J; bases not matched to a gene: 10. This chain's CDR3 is CASSQGTGLQETQYF. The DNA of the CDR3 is TGTGCCAGCAGCCAAGGGACAGGTCTTCAGGAGACCCAGTACTTC.

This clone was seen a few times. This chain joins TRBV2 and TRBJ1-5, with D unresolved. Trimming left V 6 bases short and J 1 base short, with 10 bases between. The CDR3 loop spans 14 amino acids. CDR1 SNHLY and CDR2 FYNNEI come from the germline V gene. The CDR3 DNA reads TGTGCCAGCAGGCCAGGATTGAGCAATCAGCCCCAGCATTTT. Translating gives CASRPGLSNQPQHF.

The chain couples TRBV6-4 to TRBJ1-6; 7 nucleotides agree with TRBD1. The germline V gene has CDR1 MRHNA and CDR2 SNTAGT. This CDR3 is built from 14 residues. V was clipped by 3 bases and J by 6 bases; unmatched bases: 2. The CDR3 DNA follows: TGTGCCAGCAGTGAACAGGGGATTAATTCACCCCTCCACTTT. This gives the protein CASSEQGINSPLHF.

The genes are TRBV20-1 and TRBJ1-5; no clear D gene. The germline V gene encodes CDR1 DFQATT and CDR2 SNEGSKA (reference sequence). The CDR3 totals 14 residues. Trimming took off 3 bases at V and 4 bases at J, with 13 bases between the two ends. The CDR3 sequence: CSASPADDNQPQHF. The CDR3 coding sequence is TGCAGTGCTAGTCCCGCAGATGATAATCAGCCCCAGCATTTT.

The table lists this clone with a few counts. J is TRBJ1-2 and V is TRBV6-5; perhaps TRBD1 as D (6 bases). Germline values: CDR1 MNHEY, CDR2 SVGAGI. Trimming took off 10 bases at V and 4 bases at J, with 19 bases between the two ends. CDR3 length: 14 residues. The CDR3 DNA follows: TGTGCCACCCAGACAGGAAGAGGAAGCTATGGCTACACCTTC. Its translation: CATQTGRGSYGYTF.